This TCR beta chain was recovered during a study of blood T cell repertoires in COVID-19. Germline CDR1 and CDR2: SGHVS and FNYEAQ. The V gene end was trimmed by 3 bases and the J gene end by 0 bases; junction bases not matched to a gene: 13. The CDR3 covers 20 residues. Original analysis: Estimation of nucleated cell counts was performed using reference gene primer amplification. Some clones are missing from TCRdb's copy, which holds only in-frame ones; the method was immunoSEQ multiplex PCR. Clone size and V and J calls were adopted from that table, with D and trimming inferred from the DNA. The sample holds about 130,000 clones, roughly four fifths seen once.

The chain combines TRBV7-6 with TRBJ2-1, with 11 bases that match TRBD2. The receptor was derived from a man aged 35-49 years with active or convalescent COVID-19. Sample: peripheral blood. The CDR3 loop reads CASSFPGLAGDKSSYNEQFF. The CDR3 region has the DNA TGTGCCAGCAGCTTTCCCGGACTAGCGGGTGATAAGAGCTCCTACAATGAGCAGTTCTTC.